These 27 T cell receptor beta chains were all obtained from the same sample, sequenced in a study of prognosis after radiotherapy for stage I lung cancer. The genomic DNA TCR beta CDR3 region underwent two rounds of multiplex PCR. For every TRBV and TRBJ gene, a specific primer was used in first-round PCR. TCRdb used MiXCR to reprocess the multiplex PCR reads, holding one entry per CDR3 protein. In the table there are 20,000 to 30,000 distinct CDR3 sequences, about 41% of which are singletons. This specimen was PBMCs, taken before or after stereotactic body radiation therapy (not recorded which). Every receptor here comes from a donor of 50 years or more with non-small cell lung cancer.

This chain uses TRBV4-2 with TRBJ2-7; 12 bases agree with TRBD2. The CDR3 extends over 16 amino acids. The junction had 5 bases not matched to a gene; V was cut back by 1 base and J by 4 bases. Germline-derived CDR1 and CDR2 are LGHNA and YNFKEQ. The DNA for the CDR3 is TGTGCCAGCAGCCAAGCTAGCGGGAGGGCGGAGTACGAGCAGTACTTC. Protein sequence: CASSQASGRAEYEQYF.

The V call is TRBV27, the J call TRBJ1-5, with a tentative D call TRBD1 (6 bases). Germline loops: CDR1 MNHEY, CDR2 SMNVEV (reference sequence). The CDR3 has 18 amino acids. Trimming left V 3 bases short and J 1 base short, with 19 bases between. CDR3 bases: TGTGCCAGCAGTTTGGTGGGGCAGGGGCTTTTGAGCAATCAGCCCCAGCATTTT. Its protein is CASSLVGQGLLSNQPQHF.

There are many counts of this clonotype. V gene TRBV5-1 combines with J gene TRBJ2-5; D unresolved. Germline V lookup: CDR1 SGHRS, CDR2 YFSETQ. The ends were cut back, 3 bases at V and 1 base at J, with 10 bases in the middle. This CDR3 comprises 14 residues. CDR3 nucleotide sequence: TGCGCCAGCAGCTCTGGTCGGCTCCAAGAGACCCAGTACTTC. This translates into CASSSGRLQETQYF.

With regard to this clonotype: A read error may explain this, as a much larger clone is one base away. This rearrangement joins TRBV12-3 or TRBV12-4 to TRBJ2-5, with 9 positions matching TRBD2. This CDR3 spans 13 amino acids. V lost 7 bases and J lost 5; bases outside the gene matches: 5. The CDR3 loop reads CASISGLAETQYF. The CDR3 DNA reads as TGTGCCAGCATCTCAGGACTAGCGGAGACCCAGTACTTC.

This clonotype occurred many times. The CDR3 protein is CSALMVANQPQHF. In nucleotides, the CDR3 is TGCAGTGCATTAATGGTAGCCAATCAGCCCCAGCATTTT. The chain couples TRBV20-1 to TRBJ1-5, with D unclear. Germline V lookup: CDR1 DFQATT, CDR2 SNEGSKA (reference sequence). Trimming took 6 bases from V and 3 from J, leaving 12 bases between them. The CDR3 spans 13 residues.

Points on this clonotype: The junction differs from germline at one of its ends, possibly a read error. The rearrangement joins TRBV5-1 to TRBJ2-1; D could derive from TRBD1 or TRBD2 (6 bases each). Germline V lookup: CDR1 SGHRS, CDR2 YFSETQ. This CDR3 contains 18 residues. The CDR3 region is CASILVVSGASSYNEQFF. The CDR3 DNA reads TGCGCCAGCATCTTGGTTGTTTCGGGGGCGAGCTCCTACAATGAGCAGTTCTTC.

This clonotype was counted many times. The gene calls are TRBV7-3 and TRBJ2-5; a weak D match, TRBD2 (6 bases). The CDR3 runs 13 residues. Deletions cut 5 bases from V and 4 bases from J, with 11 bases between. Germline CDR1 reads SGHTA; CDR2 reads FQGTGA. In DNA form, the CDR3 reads TGTGCCAGCAGCCCCCACGGGGGAGAGACCCAGTACTTC. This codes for CASSPHGGETQYF.

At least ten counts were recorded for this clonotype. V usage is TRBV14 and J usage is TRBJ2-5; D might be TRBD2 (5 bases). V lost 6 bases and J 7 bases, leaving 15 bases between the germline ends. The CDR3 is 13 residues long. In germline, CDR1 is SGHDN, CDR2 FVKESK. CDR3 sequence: CASSRLAPGTQYF. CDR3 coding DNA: TGTGCCAGCAGTCGTCTAGCCCCAGGGACCCAGTACTTC.

For the CDR3, the DNA is TGTGCCAGTAGTCCAGGGGGCCGGTCCTACGAGCAGTACTTC. Encoded protein: CASSPGGRSYEQYF. The rearrangement links TRBV19 to TRBJ2-7; 8 positions match TRBD1. Losses at the gene ends were 5 bases for V and 1 base for J; bases not matched to a gene: 4. Germline V gene lookup returns CDR1 LNHDA and CDR2 SQIVND (reference sequence). The CDR3 consists of 14 residues.

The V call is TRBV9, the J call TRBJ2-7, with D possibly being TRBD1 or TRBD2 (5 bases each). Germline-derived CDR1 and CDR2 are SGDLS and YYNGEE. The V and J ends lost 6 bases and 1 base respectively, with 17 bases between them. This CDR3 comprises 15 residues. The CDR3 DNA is TGTGCCAGCATCGCCGGGACCCAATCTTCCTACGAGCAGTACTTC. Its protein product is CASIAGTQSSYEQYF.

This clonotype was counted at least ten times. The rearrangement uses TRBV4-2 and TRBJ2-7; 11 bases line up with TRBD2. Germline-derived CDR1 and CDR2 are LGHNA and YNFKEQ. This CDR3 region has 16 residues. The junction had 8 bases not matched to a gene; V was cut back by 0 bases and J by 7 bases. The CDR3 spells CASSQDPLAGEREQYF. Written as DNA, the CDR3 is TGTGCCAGCAGCCAAGACCCACTAGCGGGGGAGCGGGAGCAGTACTTC.

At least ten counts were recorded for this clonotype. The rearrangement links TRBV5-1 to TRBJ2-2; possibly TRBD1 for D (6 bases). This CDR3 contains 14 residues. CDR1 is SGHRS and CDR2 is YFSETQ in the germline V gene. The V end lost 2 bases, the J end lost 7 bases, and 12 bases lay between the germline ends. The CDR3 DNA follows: TGCGCCAGCAGCTTACTACAGGGTGGCGGGGAGCTGTTTTTT. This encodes CASSLLQGGGELFF.

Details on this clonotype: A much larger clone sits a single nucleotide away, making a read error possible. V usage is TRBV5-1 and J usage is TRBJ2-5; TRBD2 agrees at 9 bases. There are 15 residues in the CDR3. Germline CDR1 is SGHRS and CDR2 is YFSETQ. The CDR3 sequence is CASSSGTSTQETQCF. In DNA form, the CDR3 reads TGCGCCAGCAGCTCGGGGACTAGCACACAAGAGACCCAGTGCTTC. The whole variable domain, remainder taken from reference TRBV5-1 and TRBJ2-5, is KAGVTQTPRYLIKTRGQQVTLSCSPISGHRSVSWYQQTPGQGLQFLFEYFSETQRNKGNFPGRFSGRQFSNSRSEMNVSTLELGDSALYLCASSSGTSTQETQCFGPGTRLLVL.

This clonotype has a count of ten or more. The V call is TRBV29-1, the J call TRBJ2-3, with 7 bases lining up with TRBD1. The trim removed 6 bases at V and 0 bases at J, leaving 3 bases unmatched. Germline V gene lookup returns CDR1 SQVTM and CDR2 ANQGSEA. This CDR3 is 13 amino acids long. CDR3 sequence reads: CSVPGQSTDTQYF. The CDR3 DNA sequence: TGCAGCGTACCGGGACAGAGCACAGATACGCAGTATTTT.

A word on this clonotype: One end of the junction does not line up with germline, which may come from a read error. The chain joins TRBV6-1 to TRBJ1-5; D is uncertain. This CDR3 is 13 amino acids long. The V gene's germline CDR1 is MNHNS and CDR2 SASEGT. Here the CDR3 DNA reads TGTGCCAGCAGTGGAACTGGGTCTCAGCCCCATCATTTT. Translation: CASSGTGSQPHHF.

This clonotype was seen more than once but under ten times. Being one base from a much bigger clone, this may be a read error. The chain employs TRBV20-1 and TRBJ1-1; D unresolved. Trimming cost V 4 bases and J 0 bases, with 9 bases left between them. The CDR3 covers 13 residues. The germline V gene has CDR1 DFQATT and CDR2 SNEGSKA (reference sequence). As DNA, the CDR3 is TGCAGTGCTATCCAAGGGTTGAACACTGAAGCTTTCTTT. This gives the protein CSAIQGLNTEAFF.

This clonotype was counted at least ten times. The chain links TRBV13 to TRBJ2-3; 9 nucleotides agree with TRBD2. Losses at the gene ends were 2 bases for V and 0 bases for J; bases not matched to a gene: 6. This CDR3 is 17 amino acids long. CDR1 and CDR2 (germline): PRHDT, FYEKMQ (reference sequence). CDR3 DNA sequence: TGTGCCAGCAGCTTAACGGCGGGAGGGCCCAGCACAGATACGCAGTATTTT. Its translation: CASSLTAGGPSTDTQYF.

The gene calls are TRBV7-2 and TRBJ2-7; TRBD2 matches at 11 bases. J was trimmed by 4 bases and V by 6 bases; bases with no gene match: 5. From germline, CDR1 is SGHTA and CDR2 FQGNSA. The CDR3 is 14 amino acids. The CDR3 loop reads CASRQPSGGYEQYF. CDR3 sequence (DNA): TGTGCCAGCAGACAACCTAGCGGGGGGTACGAGCAGTACTTC.

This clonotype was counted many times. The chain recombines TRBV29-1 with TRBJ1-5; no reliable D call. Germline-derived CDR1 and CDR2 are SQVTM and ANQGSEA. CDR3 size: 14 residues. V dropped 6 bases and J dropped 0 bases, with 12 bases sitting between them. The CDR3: CSVSSLDSNQPQHF. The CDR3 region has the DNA TGCAGCGTCTCCAGCCTAGATAGCAATCAGCCCCAGCATTTT.

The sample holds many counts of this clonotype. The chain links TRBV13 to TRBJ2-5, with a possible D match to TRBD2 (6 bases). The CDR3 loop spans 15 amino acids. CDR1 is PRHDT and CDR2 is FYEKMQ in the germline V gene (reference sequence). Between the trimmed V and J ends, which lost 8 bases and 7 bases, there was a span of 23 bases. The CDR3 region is CASSPARGGAGTQYF. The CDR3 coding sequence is TGTGCCAGCTCCCCCGCGAGGGGCGGGGCAGGGACCCAGTACTTC.

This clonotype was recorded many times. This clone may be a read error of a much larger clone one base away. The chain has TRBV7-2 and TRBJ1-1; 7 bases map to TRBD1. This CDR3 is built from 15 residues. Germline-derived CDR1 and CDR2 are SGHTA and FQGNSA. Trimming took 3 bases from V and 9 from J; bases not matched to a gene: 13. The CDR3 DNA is TGTGCCAGCAGCTTGCCCCAATCTGTGACAGGGAAAGCTTTCTTT. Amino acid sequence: CASSLPQSVTGKAFF.

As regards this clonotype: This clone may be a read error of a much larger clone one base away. As DNA, the CDR3 is TGTGCCAGCAATTTTGGACCACTGGGGGAGACCCAGTACTTC. Its protein product is CASNFGPLGETQYF. This sequence joins TRBV2 and TRBJ2-5; no firm D call. This CDR3 contains 14 residues. CDR1 is SNHLY, CDR2 FYNNEI, per germline. Deletions cut 7 bases from V and 5 bases from J, with 17 bases between. The entire variable domain, with the rest obtained from reference TRBV2 and TRBJ2-5, is as follows: EPEVTQTPSHQVTQMGQEVILRCVPISNHLYFYWYRQILGQKVEFLVSFYNNEISEKSEIFDDQFSVERPDGSNFTLKIRSTKLEDSAMYFCASNFGPLGETQYFGPGTRLLVL.

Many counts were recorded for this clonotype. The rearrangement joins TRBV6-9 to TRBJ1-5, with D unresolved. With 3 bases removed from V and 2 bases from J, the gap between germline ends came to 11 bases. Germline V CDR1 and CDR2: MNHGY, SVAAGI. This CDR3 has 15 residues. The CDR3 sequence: CASSYSGPGNQPQHF. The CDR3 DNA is TGTGCCAGCAGTTACTCCGGACCGGGCAATCAGCCCCAGCATTTT.

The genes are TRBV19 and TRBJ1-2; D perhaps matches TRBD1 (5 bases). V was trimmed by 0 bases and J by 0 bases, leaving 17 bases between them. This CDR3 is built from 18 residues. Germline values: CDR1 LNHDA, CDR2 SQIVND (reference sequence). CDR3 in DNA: TGTGCCAGTAGTATAGATCCATCGATAGACAGAACTAACTATGGCTACACCTTC. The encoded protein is CASSIDPSIDRTNYGYTF.

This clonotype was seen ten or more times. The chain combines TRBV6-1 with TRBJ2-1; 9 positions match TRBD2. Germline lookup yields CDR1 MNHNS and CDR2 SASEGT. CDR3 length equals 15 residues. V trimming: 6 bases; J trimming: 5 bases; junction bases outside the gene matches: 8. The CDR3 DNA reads TGTGCCAGCAGAGGCGCGGGGGGGGGACACAATGAGCAGTTCTTC. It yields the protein CASRGAGGGHNEQFF.

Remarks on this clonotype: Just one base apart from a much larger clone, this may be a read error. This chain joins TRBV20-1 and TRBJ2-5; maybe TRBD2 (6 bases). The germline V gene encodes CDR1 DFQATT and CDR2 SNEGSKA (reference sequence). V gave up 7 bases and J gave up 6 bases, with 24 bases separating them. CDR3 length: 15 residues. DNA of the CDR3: TGCAGTGATGCCCGGGGGTTTTCAGGGTTGAAGACCCAGTACTTC. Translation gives CSDARGFSGLKTQYF.

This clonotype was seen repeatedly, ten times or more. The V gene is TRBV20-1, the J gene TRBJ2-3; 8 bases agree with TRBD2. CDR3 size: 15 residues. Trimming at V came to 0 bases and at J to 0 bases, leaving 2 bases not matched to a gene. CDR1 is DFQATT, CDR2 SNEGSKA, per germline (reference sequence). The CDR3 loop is CSARDSGASTDTQYF. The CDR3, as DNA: TGCAGTGCTAGAGATAGCGGGGCTAGCACAGATACGCAGTATTTT.